A selection of T cell receptor beta chains follows, all from one sample in a study of T cell responses to AZD1222 COVID-19 vaccine. Produced via immunoSEQ multiplex PCR; TCRdb's table is partial and in-frame only. The profile shows 100,000 to 150,000 clones, 88% of them singletons. The source was peripheral blood, collected on day 0 of AZD1222 vaccination. The receptors here all came from an adult in good health. Both conserved end residues are part of each CDR3. A D gene is named only where the DNA matches it firmly. Clone size appears in some rows only: once, few, many, or a class for an expanded clone.

>.|12|.|TRBV19|TRBJ2-3
CASSTYTDTQYF
TGTGCCAGTAGTACCTACACAGATACGCAGTATTTT
>.|14|.|TRBV2|TRBJ1-6
CASSEGRVYSPLHF
TGTGCCAGCAGTGAGGGCAGGGTTTACTCACCCCTCCACTTT
>.|15|TRBD1|TRBV7-2|TRBJ1-5
CASSSGQGSNQPQHF
TGTGCCAGCAGCTCGGGACAGGGTAGCAATCAGCCCCAGCATTTT
>once|16|.|TRBV28|TRBJ1-1
CASSLTEPGVGTEAFF
TGTGCCAGCAGTCTCACGGAGCCAGGGGTAGGGACTGAAGCTTTCTTT
>.|15|.|TRBV5-5|TRBJ2-7
CASSLTWDGYYEQYF
TGTGCCAGCAGCTTGACCTGGGACGGCTACTACGAGCAGTACTTC
>few|11|.|TRBV30|TRBJ1-1
CAWRQGFKAFF
TGTGCCTGGAGGCAGGGGTTTAAAGCTTTCTTT
>.|15|TRBD1|TRBV9|TRBJ1-5
CASSTEGQVNQPQHF
TGTGCCAGCAGCACGGAAGGACAGGTCAATCAGCCCCAGCATTTT
>.|12|.|TRBV19|TRBJ1-1
CASSQRNTEAFF
TGTGCCAGTAGTCAGAGGAACACTGAAGCTTTCTTT
>.|13|.|TRBV7-9|TRBJ1-2
CASSFGGSGGYTF
TGTGCCAGCAGCTTCGGGGGTTCAGGCGGCTACACCTTC
>.|17|TRBD1|TRBV29-1|TRBJ2-7
CSVEIRTSTGSSYEQYF
TGCAGCGTTGAAATAAGGACTTCGACAGGGAGCTCCTACGAGCAGTACTTC
>.|14|.|TRBV28|TRBJ1-2
CASSPGTLNYGYTF
TGTGCCAGCAGCCCCGGGACACTTAACTATGGCTACACCTTC
>.|15|.|TRBV7-3|TRBJ1-2
CASSSAPTRNYGYTF
TGTGCCAGCAGCTCGGCACCGACCCGTAACTATGGCTACACCTTC
>.|13|.|TRBV5-1|TRBJ1-1
CASSLALGTEAFF
TGCGCCAGCAGCTTGGCGCTTGGGACTGAAGCTTTCTTT
>.|18|.|TRBV4-1|TRBJ2-7
CASSPGLLRRALSYEQYF
TGCGCCAGCAGCCCTGGTCTCCTACGGCGGGCTCTCTCCTACGAGCAGTACTTC
>.|15|.|TRBV19|TRBJ1-3
CASSIWILSGNTIYF
TGTGCCAGTAGTATTTGGATCCTCTCTGGAAACACCATATATTTT
>.|13|TRBD1|TRBV27|TRBJ1-2
CASRIQGVYGYTF
TGTGCCAGCAGGATCCAGGGGGTCTATGGCTACACCTTC
>.|14|TRBD1|TRBV6-5|TRBJ1-5
CASSRTGWEQPQHF
TGTGCCAGCAGCCGGACAGGGTGGGAACAGCCCCAGCATTTT
>few|12|.|TRBV11-2|TRBJ2-7
CASSPGDYEQYF
TGTGCCAGCAGCCCTGGGGACTACGAGCAGTACTTC
>.|14|TRBD1|TRBV19|TRBJ2-2
CASTWTGSTGELFF
TGTGCCAGTACTTGGACAGGTAGCACCGGGGAGCTGTTTTTT
>.|15|TRBD1|TRBV7-3|TRBJ1-1
CASSHGQAGGTEAFF
TGTGCCAGCAGTCACGGACAGGCCGGAGGCACTGAAGCTTTCTTT
>.|15|TRBD1|TRBV9|TRBJ1-6
CASSTGQGGNSPLHF
TGTGCCAGCAGCACCGGACAGGGAGGTAATTCACCCCTCCACTTT
>.|13|.|TRBV19|TRBJ1-2
CASSIEGGSRYTF
TGTGCCAGTAGTATAGAGGGAGGGTCGCGCTACACCTTC
>.|15|.|TRBV4-3|TRBJ2-6
CASSQEGGGANVLTF
TGCGCCAGCAGCCAAGAGGGCGGTGGGGCCAACGTCCTGACTTTC
>once|16|.|TRBV5-5|TRBJ1-5
CASSSTPGAQNQPQHF
TGTGCCAGCAGCTCAACCCCAGGGGCCCAAAATCAGCCCCAGCATTTT
>once|12|.|TRBV30|TRBJ1-1
CAWRGRYTEAFF
TGTGCCTGGAGAGGACGGTACACTGAAGCTTTCTTT
>.|16|.|TRBV19|TRBJ2-5
CASSLLWTGGQETQYF
TGTGCCAGTAGTTTACTCTGGACCGGGGGCCAAGAGACCCAGTACTTC
>.|15|.|TRBV3-1/TRBV3-2|TRBJ2-7
CASSHAGRSTYEQYF
TGTGCCAGCAGCCATGCTGGACGTTCAACCTACGAGCAGTACTTC
>.|16|TRBD2|TRBV7-9|TRBJ2-1
CASSLRMTSGRNEQFF
TGTGCCAGCAGCCTTAGAATGACTAGCGGGAGGAATGAGCAGTTCTTC
>few|16|.|TRBV5-1|TRBJ1-1
CASSFGSGEGLTEAFF
TGCGCCAGCAGCTTCGGTTCTGGTGAGGGGCTTACTGAAGCTTTCTTT
>.|14|.|TRBV30|TRBJ1-2
CAWSVERGRGGYTF
TGTGCCTGGAGTGTGGAGCGGGGTAGGGGTGGCTACACCTTC
>.|15|TRBD1|TRBV7-2|TRBJ1-5
CASSPAQGGGQPQHF
TGTGCCAGCAGCCCGGCCCAGGGGGGGGGTCAGCCCCAGCATTTT
>.|13|.|TRBV20-1|TRBJ1-2
CSASILAVYGYTF
TGCAGTGCTAGTATCCTTGCGGTCTATGGCTACACCTTC
>.|14|TRBD1|TRBV18|TRBJ1-1
CASSPTGGVTEAFF
TGTGCCAGCTCACCTACAGGGGGAGTAACTGAAGCTTTCTTT
>.|13|.|TRBV7-3|TRBJ2-1
CASRQPPTREQFF
TGTGCCAGCAGGCAACCTCCTACAAGGGAGCAGTTCTTC
>.|13|.|TRBV10-3|TRBJ1-2
CAISAEGNYGYTF
TGTGCCATCAGTGCTGAGGGTAACTATGGCTACACCTTC
>.|15|TRBD1|TRBV11-3|TRBJ1-4
CASSSRQGWAEKLFF
TGTGCCAGCAGCTCGAGACAGGGGTGGGCGGAAAAACTGTTTTTT
>.|12|.|TRBV29-1|TRBJ2-1
CSVLTAYNEQFF
TGCAGCGTGCTGACGGCCTACAATGAGCAGTTCTTC
>.|11|.|TRBV6-5|TRBJ2-2
CASRKAGELFF
TGTGCCAGCAGGAAGGCCGGGGAGCTGTTTTTT
>.|13|.|TRBV28|TRBJ1-2
CASGPGEPYGYTF
TGTGCCAGCGGCCCGGGGGAACCCTATGGCTACACCTTC
>.|14|.|TRBV19|TRBJ1-6
CASSGRSFNSPLHF
TGTGCCAGTAGTGGACGGAGTTTTAATTCACCCCTCCACTTT
>.|13|.|TRBV3-1/TRBV3-2|TRBJ2-3
CASSLPEGDTQYF
TGTGCCAGCAGCCTCCCCGAGGGAGATACGCAGTATTTT
>.|19|TRBD1|TRBV18|TRBJ1-1
CASSPLREIRDRGSTEAFF
TGTGCCAGCTCACCACTCCGCGAGATTCGAGACAGGGGAAGCACTGAAGCTTTCTTT
>.|15|TRBD1|TRBV6-5|TRBJ2-7
CASSLNTGAPDEQYF
TGTGCCAGCAGTTTAAACACAGGGGCCCCTGACGAGCAGTACTTC
>.|14|TRBD2|TRBV6-5|TRBJ2-3
CAGAAGGRTDTQYF
TGTGCCGGCGCAGCGGGGGGGAGGACAGATACGCAGTATTTT
>few|13|TRBD1|TRBV6-2/TRBV6-3|TRBJ2-7
CASSWDRDSKQYF
TGTGCCAGCAGTTGGGACAGGGACTCTAAGCAGTACTTC
>.|14|.|TRBV27|TRBJ1-4
CASSARWNPEKLFF
TGTGCCAGCAGTGCCCGTTGGAATCCTGAAAAACTGTTTTTT
>.|15|.|TRBV21-1|TRBJ2-5
CASSKGRNRGLVQYF
TGTGCCAGCAGCAAAGGGAGGAACAGGGGGCTAGTACAGTACTTC
>.|11|.|TRBV12-3/TRBV12-4|TRBJ1-3
CASGLGGTIYF
TGTGCCAGCGGCTTGGGGGGCACCATATATTTT